Listed below are T cell receptor beta chains from one sample, sequenced in a study of regulatory T cells in long-lasting Graves disease. Each CDR3 protein gets one entry after TCRdb re-called the multiplex PCR reads with MiXCR. The sample includes hundreds of thousands of distinct CDR3 sequences, approximately 16% of them seen just once. The data also belong to a second study, concerning T cells in Graves' hyperthyroidism and ophthalmopathy.

Sequenced here: peripheral blood mononuclear cells (PBMCs), sampled at new diagnosis, from a patient treated with antithyroid drugs. These receptors were taken from a man aged 35 to 55 with Graves disease. The CDR3 runs from the conserved cysteine through the conserved F or W. Each record gives: V gene, D gene, J gene, clone size, CDR3 DNA, CDR3 protein. D genes are given only for firm matches. Only some rows state a clone size, as once, few, many or a class for expanded clones.

TRBV7-2	.	TRBJ2-1	many	TGTGCCAGCAGCTCCCCAGGGGGGAGTTACAATGAGCAGTTCTTC	CASSSPGGSYNEQFF
TRBV28	.	TRBJ1-5	many	TGTGCCAGCAGTTTAGTAGCCTGGATCAATCAGCCCCAGCATTTT	CASSLVAWINQPQHF
TRBV20-1	.	TRBJ2-1	many	TGCAGTGTCGCCTCCGGGCTAAGATACAATGAGCAGTTCTTC	CSVASGLRYNEQFF
TRBV20-1	TRBD2	TRBJ2-1	many	TGCAGTGCTAGGGGACTAGCGCGCATCAATGAGCAGTTCTTC	CSARGLARINEQFF
TRBV5-1	.	TRBJ2-3	many	TGCGCCAGCAGGGTCGGCGGGCCAGATACGCAGTATTTT	CASRVGGPDTQYF
TRBV20-1	.	TRBJ2-1	many	TGCAGTGCTAGACCCCGGGATCGGGGCTACAATGAGCAGTTCTTC	CSARPRDRGYNEQFF
TRBV6-1	.	TRBJ1-2	few	TGTGCCAGCAGCAAGTTATCCCCTCTACAGGTGATCAGTAACTATGGCTACACCTTC	CASSKLSPLQVISNYGYTF
TRBV29-1	TRBD1	TRBJ2-3	.	TGCAGCGTTGACACAGGGGGCGATACGCAGTATTTT	CSVDTGGDTQYF
TRBV7-3	.	TRBJ1-6	few	TGTGCCAGCAGTTCTAGTGAATATAATTCACCCCTCCACTTT	CASSSSEYNSPLHF
TRBV28	.	TRBJ1-4	many	TGTGCCAGCAGTTTTAAGTATAGCGGCGGCCCAACTAATGAAAAACTGTTTTTT	CASSFKYSGGPTNEKLFF
TRBV19	TRBD1	TRBJ2-1	.	TGTGCCAGTGGGACAGACCATAACAATGAGCAGTTCTTC	CASGTDHNNEQFF
TRBV7-2	.	TRBJ1-5	.	TGTGCCAGCAGCTTAGCGTCGGGAAATAGCAATCAGCCCCAGCATTTT	CASSLASGNSNQPQHF
TRBV7-2	.	TRBJ2-1	few	TGTGCCAGCAGCCAAAGGCTACGTCAGTTCTTC	CASSQRLRQFF
TRBV5-1	TRBD1	TRBJ1-4	many	TGCGCCAGCAGCGCTGGTCTGGGACAGAACTTTGAAAAACTGTTTTTT	CASSAGLGQNFEKLFF
TRBV7-3	.	TRBJ2-2	few	TGTGCCAGCAGCCCACTAACGGGCGGGGAGCTGTTTTTT	CASSPLTGGELFF
TRBV5-1	.	TRBJ2-2	many	TGTGCCAGCAGCTTAGAGGTGAACACCGGGGAGCTGTTTTTT	CASSLEVNTGELFF
TRBV20-1	TRBD2	TRBJ2-7	.	TGCAGTGCTAGCTACGGGGGGGGACACTACGAGCAGTACTTC	CSASYGGGHYEQYF
TRBV19	.	TRBJ1-2	.	TGTGCCAGTACCGCGGGACGGATCTATGGCTACACCTTC	CASTAGRIYGYTF
TRBV20-1	.	TRBJ2-7	many	TGCAGTGCTAGAGATCTCGCAGGCAGGAGCTCCTACGAGCAGTACTTC	CSARDLAGRSSYEQYF
TRBV6-1	TRBD2	TRBJ2-7	.	TGTGCCAGCAGCCCCGGGACTAGTCTCCACGAGCAGTACTTC	CASSPGTSLHEQYF
TRBV5-1	.	TRBJ1-1	many	TGCGCCAGCAGCCTGGGTTCGGCGACGGGAAACACTGAAGCTTTCTTT	CASSLGSATGNTEAFF
TRBV30	.	TRBJ1-5	many	TGTGGTCGATGTAAGCTAGGGGGCAATCAGCCCCAGCATTTT	CGRCKLGGNQPQHF
TRBV28	.	TRBJ2-7	many	TGTGCCAGCAGTTTACCCGGGGCCCTCTCCTACGAGCAGTACTTC	CASSLPGALSYEQYF
TRBV16	.	TRBJ2-5	many	TGTGCCAGCAGCCAATCACGCCAGGGTCGAGAGACCCAGTACTTC	CASSQSRQGRETQYF
TRBV27	.	TRBJ1-2	many	TGTGCCAGCAGTTTAACGTCAGGCCGTGGCTACACCTTC	CASSLTSGRGYTF
TRBV2	.	TRBJ1-4	many	TGTGCCAGCAGAGGGGACGGTGAAAAACTGTTTTTT	CASRGDGEKLFF
TRBV28	.	TRBJ2-7	many	TGTGCCAGCACGCAGGGGATAAAGGGGTACGAGCAGTACTTC	CASTQGIKGYEQYF
TRBV6-2/TRBV6-3	.	TRBJ1-1	many	TGTGCCAGCAGTTACTCGGCAGGGACTACTGAAGCTTTCTTT	CASSYSAGTTEAFF
TRBV6-2/TRBV6-3	.	TRBJ2-2	.	TGTGCCAGCAGTGCGCCGGGACTCTCTTGGACCGGGGAGCTGTTTTTT	CASSAPGLSWTGELFF
TRBV28	.	TRBJ2-1	many	TGTGCCAGCAGTTTCACTGACAATGAGCAGTTCTTC	CASSFTDNEQFF
TRBV4-2	TRBD2	TRBJ2-3	many	TGTGCCAGCAGCCAAGAGAGGCCGGGGTGGACTAGCGGAGGCCGCACAGATACGCAGTATTTT	CASSQERPGWTSGGRTDTQYF
TRBV15	TRBD1	TRBJ2-7	.	TGTGCCACCAGCACCTTGAGGGGGCAGGAGCAGTACTTC	CATSTLRGQEQYF
TRBV10-3	.	TRBJ1-1	many	TGTGCCATCAGTGAGGGGGGGCTGGGCACTGAAGCTTTCTTT	CAISEGGLGTEAFF
TRBV7-2	.	TRBJ2-7	.	TGTGCCAGCAACCACCAAAGGACCCTCTGGGGCGAGCAGTACTTC	CASNHQRTLWGEQYF
TRBV2	.	TRBJ2-3	many	TGTGCCAGCAAACCAAGTCACACCACAGATACGCAGTATTTT	CASKPSHTTDTQYF
TRBV6-1	.	TRBJ2-2	.	TGTGCCAGCGGACGGCGACCGAACACCGGGGAGCTGTTTTTT	CASGRRPNTGELFF
TRBV3-1	.	TRBJ1-1	many	TGTGCCAGCAGCCTCGGGACACCCGCCTTAGGCACTGAAGCTTTCTTT	CASSLGTPALGTEAFF
TRBV4-1	TRBD1	TRBJ1-5	few	TGCGCCAGCAGCCACGGACAGGGGGTTCAGCCCCAGCATTTT	CASSHGQGVQPQHF
TRBV18	.	TRBJ2-2	many	TGTGCCAGCTGGGCCAGAGGCACCGGGGAGCTGTTTTTT	CASWARGTGELFF
TRBV20-1	.	TRBJ2-3	many	TGCAGTGCTAGTTTTGGGGGCCAAGATACGCAGTATTTT	CSASFGGQDTQYF
TRBV3-1	TRBD2	TRBJ2-7	many	TGTGCCAGCGGGAGGGAACCCTACGAGCAGTACTTC	CASGREPYEQYF
TRBV24-1	.	TRBJ2-2	many	TGTGCCACCAGTTCTACCCCCCTGCCGGGGGGCCCCGGGGAGCTGTTTTTT	CATSSTPLPGGPGELFF
TRBV5-1	.	TRBJ1-4	few	TGCGCCAGCAGCTTGGAAATGCCGAATGAAAAACTGTTTTTT	CASSLEMPNEKLFF
TRBV6-9	.	TRBJ2-3	many	TGTGCCAGCAGTTACCTAGGGGTGCTTGGCACAGATACGCAGTATTTT	CASSYLGVLGTDTQYF
TRBV6-2/TRBV6-3	.	TRBJ1-1	many	TGTGCCAGCAGTTACGCTTTTGGCACTGAAGCTTTCTTT	CASSYAFGTEAFF
TRBV20-1	.	TRBJ2-7	many	TGCAGTGCTAGAGAGCAGAGTAATGTAGACGAGCAGTACTTC	CSAREQSNVDEQYF
TRBV18	TRBD2	TRBJ2-3	many	TGTGCCAGCTCACCACGGACTAGCGGGGGCACAGATACGCAGTATTTT	CASSPRTSGGTDTQYF
TRBV5-6	.	TRBJ2-5	once	TGTGCCAGCAGTCCGGGAGCCGGGGGTCAAGAGACCCAGTACTTC	CASSPGAGGQETQYF
TRBV24-1	TRBD1	TRBJ2-5	.	TGTGCCACCAGTGATCCGAGGACAGGGGGTCGGGAGACCCAGTACTTC	CATSDPRTGGRETQYF
TRBV12-3/TRBV12-4	.	TRBJ1-1	many	TGTGCCAGCAATATAGGAGGGATAAGTGAAGCTTTCTTT	CASNIGGISEAFF
TRBV11-2	.	TRBJ2-1	.	TGTGCCAGCAGCTTCCGTCCTAGCATCACCGCGGGTGAGCAGTTCTTC	CASSFRPSITAGEQFF
TRBV5-4	.	TRBJ2-5	few	TGTGCCAGCAGCCCTAGACAGAAACAAGAGACCCAGTACTTC	CASSPRQKQETQYF
TRBV20-1	.	TRBJ1-2	many	TGCAGTGCTAGCCGGCAGGGCGATGGCTACACCTTC	CSASRQGDGYTF
TRBV2	.	TRBJ1-1	many	TGTGCCAGCAGTGTTCACGGGGCGGTTAGGACTGAAGCTTTCTTT	CASSVHGAVRTEAFF
TRBV4-2	TRBD1	TRBJ2-7	many	TGTGCCAGCAGCCCGGGACAGCGTAACGAGCAGTACTTC	CASSPGQRNEQYF